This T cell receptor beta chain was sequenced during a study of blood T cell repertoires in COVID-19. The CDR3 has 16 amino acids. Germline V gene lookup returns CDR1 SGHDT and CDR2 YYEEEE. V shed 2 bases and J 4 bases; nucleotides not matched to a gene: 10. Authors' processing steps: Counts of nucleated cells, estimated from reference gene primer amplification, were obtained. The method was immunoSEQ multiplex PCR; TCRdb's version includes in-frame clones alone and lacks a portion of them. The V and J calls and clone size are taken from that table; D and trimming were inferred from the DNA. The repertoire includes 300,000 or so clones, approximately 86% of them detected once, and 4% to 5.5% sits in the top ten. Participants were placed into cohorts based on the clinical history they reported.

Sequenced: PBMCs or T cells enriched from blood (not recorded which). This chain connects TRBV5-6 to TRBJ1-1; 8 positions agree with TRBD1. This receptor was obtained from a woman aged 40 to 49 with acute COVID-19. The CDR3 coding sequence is TGTGCCAGCAGCTTAACGGGACAGGCGGTAATCACTGAAGCTTTCTTT. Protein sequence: CASSLTGQAVITEAFF.